This T cell receptor beta chain derives from a study of esophageal squamous cell carcinoma under preoperative chemotherapy. The time point is: before preoperative PTX-NDP chemotherapy. The CDR3 is 14 amino acids. Germline V gene data show CDR1 as SEHNR and CDR2 as FQNEAQ (reference sequence). TCRdb itself ran the PCR reads through MiXCR, one entry per CDR3 protein. This sample yields roughly 32,000 distinct CDR3 sequences, of which approximately 50% are seen a single time; roughly 12% belongs to the top ten. To note about this clonotype: The junction departs from germline at one end; a sequencing error may be responsible.

The sample was collected from a patient given preoperative chemotherapy. This sequence was found in a human donor with esophageal squamous cell carcinoma. The donor label of this sample is uncertain. The V call is TRBV7-9, the J call TRBJ2-6, with D perhaps matching TRBD1 (5 bases). CDR3 region: CASLSDSGANVQNF. For the CDR3, the DNA is TGTGCCAGTCTATCAGACTCTGGGGCCAACGTCCAGAACTTC. Filled out from reference TRBV7-9 and TRBJ2-6, the complete variable domain reads DTGVSQNPRHKITKRGQNVTFRCDPISEHNRLYWYRQTLGQGPEFLTYFQNEAQLEKSRLLSDRFSAERPKGSFSTLEIQRTEQGDSAMYLCASLSDSGANVQNFGAGSRLTVL.